This T cell receptor (beta chain) was retrieved from a study of identical twins (dated by TCRdb to 2016 to 2018). For the study in its entirety: To test whether fetal clonotypes persist, the study used deep sequencing on TCR alpha and beta repertoires from monozygotic twins, unrelated adults of various ages, and cord blood. Replicate twin experiments were performed at different times using different library preparation protocols to rule out contamination.

Findings and caveats that apply to the study as a whole: Fewer insertions were carried by abundant cord blood beta clonotypes; a weaker similar trend was observed in young adult naive repertoires, while no such trend was observed in memory repertoires. Compared with coincidental sharing between unrelated individuals, an excess of low generation-probability sequences was observed among out-of-frame TCR alpha sequences shared between twins. Conclusions relied on cross-sectional statistical analysis, since the same donors could not be followed over many years. Recombination models systematically underestimated out-of-frame TCR alpha sharing in monozygotic twins but agreed with sharing between unrelated individuals. A weaker excess of twin sharing was found in beta out-of-frame sequences because the signal-to-noise ratio was lowered by fewer shared sequences. Zero-insertion analyses could be partly confounded by invariant T cells such as MAIT and iNKT, though diverse VJ usage argued against such confounding for most clonotypes.

Every donor in the study was a healthy Caucasian. The study also sequenced three unrelated non-twin adults: a male aged 18 to 29, a male aged 50 to 60 and a female aged 50 to 60. Miltenyi CD45RO+ enrichment and human naive T-cell isolation kits were used to isolate memory (CD45RO+) and naive T cells from PBMC. In this sample, this clonotype turned up many times. Its binding antigen is unknown. Qualities for individual bases were not recorded, and no much larger clone is one base off. Libraries were built with 5' RACE. The sequencing machine was an Illumina HiSeq 2000. A universal primer binding site was introduced by template switching, and a unique molecular identifier was present in the final cDNA, enabling accurate counting of TCR cDNA molecules. Specific primers in the conserved constant-segment region were used to synthesize first-strand cDNA for the TCR alpha and beta chains. To control for contamination, every cDNA library was double barcoded, receiving both a SMART-Mk sample barcode and Illumina barcodes. TruSeq adapter sequences along with Illumina sample barcodes were introduced in two successive PCR steps. The Illumina HiSeq platform was used with custom primers to sequence TCR alpha and beta cDNA libraries. The study's own analysis went as follows. Unique molecular identifiers were extracted from raw reads with MiGEC, and CDR3 positions were determined with MiXCR. For each individual, recombination models were inferred using an EM algorithm with the repgenHMM and IGoR tools. Shared clonotypes were analyzed with the tcR package in R, and sharing was normalized by the product of cloneset sizes. Out-of-frame nonproductive sequences were analyzed to study raw recombination free of thymic and clonal selection effects. TCRdb applied fastp at Q25 and MiXCR to the public reads, then kept only in-frame beta chains. CDR3 protein duplicates are merged, each entry listing the most common genes and DNA. The V and J calls shown here were made by TCRdb, not taken from the authors' results. A total of more than 650,000 distinct CDR3 sequences appear in this sample, approximately 6% of them only once. Around 1.7% of the sample is held by the ten biggest clonotypes.

The sequencing sample was made of naive T cells sorted from blood. Per the publication, the cell subset or site label means: cells isolated with a human naive T-cell isolation kit. This sequence was found in a man between 18 and 29 years old in good health.

Here is the DNA: TGCGCCAGCAGCTTGGACCCAGACCCCTACGAGCAGTACTTC. It codes for CASSLDPDPYEQYF. In this chain, TRBV5-1 is recombined with TRBJ2-7, with the D segment identity uncertain. The junction shows trimming of 0 bases on V and 2 bases on J, plus 9 bases between the germline ends. CDR1 and CDR2 (SGHRS, YFSETQ) derive from the germline V gene. Inclusive of the bounding cysteine and phenylalanine, the CDR3 is 14 residues long. The CDR3 DNA has 42 bases and is translated from base 1. The CDR3 plus the reference TRBV5-1 and TRBJ2-7 genes for the other parts give the full variable domain: KAGVTQTPRYLIKTRGQQVTLSCSPISGHRSVSWYQQTPGQGLQFLFEYFSETQRNKGNFPGRFSGRQFSNSRSEMNVSTLELGDSALYLCASSLDPDPYEQYFGPGTRLTVT.